These 28 T cell receptor beta chains were all obtained from the same sample, sequenced in a study of T cell repertoires in cytomegalovirus infection. One entry per CDR3 protein results from TCRdb running MiXCR on the reads. Of about 490,000 distinct CDR3 sequences listed, 11% were seen once; the top ten hold more than 8.5%. The specimen sequenced was PBMCs. The receptor source for this set is a human donor in good health (CMV status not recorded). Some clones in this sample may be carry-over from other donors' samples.

This clonotype was found many times. The chain carries TRBV5-1 and TRBJ1-1; D not certain. The CDR3 is made up of 14 amino acids. V was pared by 0 bases and J by 4 bases, with 10 bases between. In germline, CDR1 is SGHRS, CDR2 YFSETQ. The CDR3 loop is CASSLDSLTTEAFF. In DNA, the CDR3 is TGCGCCAGCAGCTTGGACAGCCTAACCACTGAAGCTTTCTTT.

This clonotype was counted between two and nine times. This chain joins TRBV19 and TRBJ1-1; D uncertain. Per germline, CDR1 LNHDA and CDR2 SQIVND (reference sequence). This CDR3 region has 13 residues. V was pared by 6 bases and J by 2 bases, with 10 bases between. The DNA of the CDR3 is TGTGCCAGTAGCACAGCCACTAACACTGAAGCTTTCTTT. Amino acid sequence: CASSTATNTEAFF. Drawing the rest from reference TRBV19 and TRBJ1-1, the complete variable domain is DGGITQSPKYLFRKEGQNVTLSCEQNLNHDAMYWYRQDPGQGLRLIYYSQIVNDFQKGDIAEGYSVSREKKESFPLTVTSAQKNPTAFYLCASSTATNTEAFFGQGTRLTVV.

In regard to this clonotype: A much larger clone lies one base from this, so it may be a read error. The gene calls are TRBV29-1 and TRBJ2-7; 10 nucleotides line up with TRBD1. After removal of 7 bases from V and 9 bases from J, the junction contained 9 bases not matched to a gene. The V gene's germline CDR1 is SQVTM and CDR2 ANQGSEA. This CDR3 spans 12 amino acids. This CDR3 reads CSARQGANVQYF. As DNA, the CDR3 is TGCAGCGCCCGACAGGGGGCGAACGTGCAGTACTTC.

This clonotype was picked up many times. The chain uses TRBV7-3 and TRBJ2-1, with TRBD2 matching 8 bases. The CDR3 runs 15 residues. CDR1 and CDR2 (germline): SGHTA, FQGTGA. V dropped 5 bases and J dropped 8; count of bases not matched to a gene: 11. The CDR3 is CASSAAAGELDEQFF. The CDR3 nucleotides are TGTGCCAGCAGCGCCGCAGCGGGAGAGTTAGATGAGCAGTTCTTC.

Ten or more counts support this clonotype. The V call is TRBV6-6, the J call TRBJ1-2, with D tentatively TRBD1 (5 bases). Germline V gene sequence: CDR1 MNHNY, CDR2 SVGAGI (reference sequence). V lost 1 base and J lost 6, with 9 bases in between. The CDR3 consists of 13 residues. CDR3 coding DNA: TGTGCCAGCAGTTACTGGGGCTTCAATGGCTACACCTTC. Amino acids: CASSYWGFNGYTF.

Concerning this clonotype: One junction end does not reproduce the germline sequence, and a read error may be involved. The V gene is TRBV19, the J gene TRBJ1-2; 9 nucleotides match TRBD1. This CDR3 comprises 14 residues. Per the germline V gene, CDR1 is LNHDA and CDR2 is SQIVND (reference sequence). The DNA of the CDR3 is TGTGCCAGTAGCCCGGGACAGGGTGGCTATAGCTACACCTTC. Translated: CASSPGQGGYSYTF. Looking up the rest from reference TRBV19 and TRBJ1-2 gives the full variable domain: DGGITQSPKYLFRKEGQNVTLSCEQNLNHDAMYWYRQDPGQGLRLIYYSQIVNDFQKGDIAEGYSVSREKKESFPLTVTSAQKNPTAFYLCASSPGQGGYSYTFGSGTRLTVV.

This clonotype showed up just a few times. The gene calls are TRBV7-7 and TRBJ2-1; possible D gene TRBD1, 6 bases. Germline CDR1 SSHAT, CDR2 FNYEAQ (reference sequence). Trimming took 5 bases from V and 7 from J, leaving 15 bases between them. This CDR3 region has 14 residues. The CDR3 sequence is CASSNLGQRNEQFF. The CDR3 DNA follows: TGTGCCAGCAGCAACCTGGGACAACGGAATGAGCAGTTCTTC.

This clonotype was observed at least ten times. The chain couples TRBV3-1 to TRBJ2-1, with 7 bases identical to TRBD2. The germline CDR1 and CDR2 sequences are LGHDT and YNNKEL (reference sequence). The V and J ends lost 1 base and 9 bases, in that order; junction bases with no gene match: 12. This CDR3 is built from 16 residues. CDR3 in amino acids: CASSQATGGRLGEQFF. CDR3 DNA: TGTGCCAGCAGCCAAGCGACGGGCGGGAGATTAGGTGAGCAGTTCTTC.

This clonotype has ten or more counts. This rearrangement joins TRBV7-2 to TRBJ1-1, with D perhaps matching TRBD1 (5 bases). Germline V gene data show CDR1 as SGHTA and CDR2 as FQGNSA. The V gene lost 2 bases and the J gene lost 3 bases, with 13 bases spanning the gap. This CDR3 contains 15 residues. CDR3 region: CASSLYGRDDTEAFF. The DNA of the CDR3 is TGTGCCAGCAGCTTATACGGCAGGGACGACACTGAAGCTTTCTTT.

This clonotype showed up just a few times. The chain has TRBV19 and TRBJ2-1, with D possibly TRBD1 on 5 matching bases. This CDR3 comprises 14 residues. The V gene lost 5 bases and the J gene lost 5 bases, with 13 bases spanning the gap. Per the germline V gene, CDR1 is LNHDA and CDR2 is SQIVND (reference sequence). CDR3 loop: CASSARGFNNEQFF. As DNA, the CDR3 is TGTGCCAGTAGTGCAAGGGGCTTCAACAATGAGCAGTTCTTC.

The genes are TRBV28 and TRBJ2-1; D might be TRBD2 (6 bases). V gave up 7 bases and J gave up 12 bases, with 22 bases separating them. Germline lookup yields CDR1 MDHEN and CDR2 SYDVKM. This CDR3 comprises 14 residues. The CDR3, as DNA: TGTGCCAGCAAGAGGCGGGAAAACACCGGGGGGCAGTTCTTC. Protein product: CASKRRENTGGQFF.

Many counts were recorded for this clonotype. The chain employs TRBV12-3 or TRBV12-4 and TRBJ2-3, with 8 bases matching TRBD2. V dropped 5 bases and J dropped 4; count of bases not matched to a gene: 11. The length of the CDR3 is 16 residues. The DNA of the CDR3 is TGTGCCAGCAGTCCCCTCTACGGGAGGGACGCAGATACGCAGTATTTT. Encoded protein: CASSPLYGRDADTQYF.

The chain combines TRBV28 with TRBJ2-7; TRBD2 aligns across 7 bases. Germline CDR1 MDHEN, CDR2 SYDVKM. This CDR3 has 11 amino acids. J gave up 8 bases and V 6 bases, and 4 bases lay outside the gene matches. The CDR3 sequence: CASSSGTKQYF. The DNA of the CDR3 is TGTGCCAGCAGCTCCGGGACTAAGCAGTACTTC.

The V call is TRBV5-6, the J call TRBJ2-1; D remains unclear. V lost 2 bases and J lost 4, with 13 bases in between. The CDR3 is 15 residues long. From germline, CDR1 is SGHDT and CDR2 YYEEEE. Here the CDR3 DNA reads TGTGCCAGCAGCTTAAGGGAAGAAAGGTACAATGAGCAGTTCTTC. This encodes CASSLREERYNEQFF. The full variable domain, with the rest looked up from reference TRBV5-6 and TRBJ2-1, is DAGVTQSPTHLIKTRGQQVTLRCSPKSGHDTVSWYQQALGQGPQFIFQYYEEEERQRGNFPDRFSGHQFPNYSSELNVNALLLGDSALYLCASSLREERYNEQFFGPGTRLTVL.

This clonotype was observed many times. The genes are TRBV5-5 and TRBJ2-3, with 9 bases that match TRBD2. J was trimmed by 8 bases and V by 4 bases; bases with no gene match: 14. Germline-derived CDR1 and CDR2 are SGHKS and YYEKEE (reference sequence). This CDR3 is built from 16 residues. The chain's CDR3 is CASSPRAASGKGTQYF. The CDR3 DNA sequence: TGTGCCAGCAGCCCCCGAGCGGCTAGCGGGAAGGGTACGCAGTATTTT.

This clonotype was found many times. The chain recombines TRBV29-1 with TRBJ2-7; possible D gene TRBD2, 6 bases. CDR3 length: 12 amino acids. The V end was cut by 3 bases, the J end by 2 bases, with 8 bases between. Germline V gives CDR1 SQVTM, CDR2 ANQGSEA. The CDR3 nucleotides read TGCAGCGTTGATGGGGGGACCTACGAGCAGTACTTC. This gives the protein CSVDGGTYEQYF.

This clonotype was counted many times. The V and J genes are TRBV7-8 and TRBJ2-5, with TRBD1 identical over 7 bases. Germline trimming cut 1 base from V and 6 bases from J; bases unmatched to any gene: 8. CDR1 SGHVS and CDR2 FQNEAQ come from the germline V gene. The CDR3 consists of 15 residues. The CDR3 DNA reads TGTGCCAGCAGCTTAGATACAGGGGTGTACCAGACCCAGTACTTC. Translating gives CASSLDTGVYQTQYF.

This clonotype appeared a few times. This rearrangement joins TRBV3-1 to TRBJ1-1; no definite D call. CDR1 is LGHDT, CDR2 YNNKEL, per germline (reference sequence). This CDR3 region has 14 residues. The V gene lost 3 bases and the J gene lost 5 bases, with 13 bases spanning the gap. CDR3 protein: CASSQRYIGTEAFF. For the CDR3, the DNA is TGTGCCAGCAGCCAGAGGTATATCGGTACTGAAGCTTTCTTT.

There are many counts of this clonotype. The V call is TRBV19, the J call TRBJ2-1, with D possibly TRBD2 on 6 matching bases. The CDR3 sequence is 15 residues long. Looked up from germline, CDR1 is LNHDA and CDR2 is SQIVND (reference sequence). V lost 4 bases to trimming and J lost 5 bases, with 15 bases between them. The CDR3 coding sequence is TGTGCCAGTAGTACCCAGGCCGGCGGGGACAATGAGCAGTTCTTC. It translates to CASSTQAGGDNEQFF. The complete variable domain, with remaining parts taken from reference TRBV19 and TRBJ2-1, reads DGGITQSPKYLFRKEGQNVTLSCEQNLNHDAMYWYRQDPGQGLRLIYYSQIVNDFQKGDIAEGYSVSREKKESFPLTVTSAQKNPTAFYLCASSTQAGGDNEQFFGPGTRLTVL.

The chain is built from TRBV6-1 and TRBJ1-5, with D hard to call. V was shortened by 1 base and J by 1 base, with 11 bases between the two germline ends. CDR1 and CDR2 from the germline V gene are MNHNS and SASEGT. The CDR3 has 16 amino acids. CDR3 sequence reads: CASSEDPIRSNQPQHF. CDR3 nucleotide sequence: TGTGCCAGCAGTGAAGATCCGATACGCAGCAATCAGCCCCAGCATTTT.

This clonotype was seen repeatedly, ten times or more. The rearrangement uses TRBV10-3 and TRBJ1-6; the match to TRBD1 covers 7 bases. Germline lookup yields CDR1 ENHRY and CDR2 SYGVKD. This CDR3 is 13 amino acids long. Losses at the gene ends were 6 bases for V and 5 bases for J; bases not matched to a gene: 1. As DNA, the CDR3 is TGTGCCATCAGGGACAGGAATAATTCACCCCTCCACTTT. This translates into CAIRDRNNSPLHF.

The gene calls are TRBV20-1 and TRBJ2-1; either TRBD1 or TRBD2 may supply D (5 bases each). Germline V gene data show CDR1 as DFQATT and CDR2 as SNEGSKA (reference sequence). V was cut by 6 bases and J by 9 bases, with 9 bases left in between. The CDR3 contains 10 residues. The CDR3 sequence: CSALGVEQFF. CDR3 nucleotides: TGCAGTGCACTAGGGGTTGAGCAGTTCTTC.

V gene TRBV30 combines with J gene TRBJ1-4; 12 nucleotides line up with TRBD1. The CDR3 runs to 17 residues. Germline values: CDR1 GTSNPN, CDR2 SVGIG (reference sequence). The ends lost 3 bases at V and 7 bases at J; junction bases unmatched: 12. The CDR3 spells CAWSPGTGGPKSEKLFF. The CDR3 DNA follows: TGTGCCTGGAGCCCCGGGACAGGGGGCCCCAAGAGTGAAAAACTGTTTTTT. Full variable domain (missing parts from reference TRBV30 and TRBJ1-4): SQTIHQWPATLVQPVGSPLSLECTVEGTSNPNLYWYRQAAGRGLQLLFYSVGIGQISSEVPQNLSASRPQDRQFILSSKKLLLSDSGFYLCAWSPGTGGPKSEKLFFGSGTQLSVL.

This clonotype has at least ten counts. This chain connects TRBV6-2 or TRBV6-3 to TRBJ1-2; D may be TRBD1 (5 bases). The length of the CDR3 is 12 residues. V lost 2 bases to trimming and J lost 7 bases, with 8 bases between them. The germline gives CDR1 MNHEY, CDR2 SVGEGT. This CDR3 is CASSYRDFGYTF. In DNA form, the CDR3 reads TGTGCCAGCAGTTACCGGGACTTTGGCTACACCTTC.

V and J are TRBV9 and TRBJ2-1; D gene uncertain. Per germline, CDR1 SGDLS and CDR2 YYNGEE. V was trimmed by 3 bases and J by 4 bases, leaving 5 bases between them. This CDR3 region has 12 residues. This chain's CDR3 is CASSDTYNEQFF. The CDR3, as DNA: TGTGCCAGCAGCGACACGTACAATGAGCAGTTCTTC.

In this sample, this clonotype turned up many times. This sequence joins TRBV28 and TRBJ1-3, with a weak D call TRBD1 (5 bases). The CDR3 spans 16 residues. V dropped 1 base and J dropped 0 bases, with 10 bases sitting between them. Germline assignment: CDR1 MDHEN and CDR2 SYDVKM. The CDR3 sequence is CASSLFQGHSGNTIYF. CDR3 coding DNA: TGTGCCAGCAGTTTATTCCAGGGCCACTCTGGAAACACCATATATTTT. The complete variable domain, with remaining parts taken from reference TRBV28 and TRBJ1-3, reads DVKVTQSSRYLVKRTGEKVFLECVQDMDHENMFWYRQDPGLGLRLIYFSYDVKMKEKGDIPEGYSVSREKKERFSLILESASTNQTSMYLCASSLFQGHSGNTIYFGEGSWLTVV.

This clonotype was counted at least ten times. The V gene is TRBV7-8, the J gene TRBJ2-7; D assignment may be TRBD1 or TRBD2 (6 bases each). The CDR3 loop spans 17 amino acids. The germline V gene encodes CDR1 SGHVS and CDR2 FQNEAQ. V was clipped by 2 bases and J by 5 bases, with 22 bases between them. The DNA of the CDR3 is TGTGCCAGCAGCTTAAGGCCCAGGGGACTCCCAGGCCACGAGCAGTACTTC. This sequence encodes CASSLRPRGLPGHEQYF.

This clonotype was seen repeatedly, ten times or more. The genes are TRBV6-5 and TRBJ1-5; D gene uncertain. This CDR3 spans 13 amino acids. The V gene's germline CDR1 is MNHEY and CDR2 SVGAGI. Trimming took 0 bases from V and 4 from J, leaving 4 bases between them. This CDR3 reads CASSYSPNQPQHF. Written as DNA, the CDR3 is TGTGCCAGCAGTTACTCCCCGAATCAGCCCCAGCATTTT.